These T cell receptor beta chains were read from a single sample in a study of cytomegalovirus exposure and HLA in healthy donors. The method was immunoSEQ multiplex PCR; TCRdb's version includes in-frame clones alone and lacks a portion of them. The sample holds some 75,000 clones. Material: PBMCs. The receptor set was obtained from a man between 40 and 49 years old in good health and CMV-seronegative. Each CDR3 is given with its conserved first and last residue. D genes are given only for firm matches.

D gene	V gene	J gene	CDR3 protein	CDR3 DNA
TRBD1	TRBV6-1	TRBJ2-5	CASIRTGSKETQYF	TGTGCCAGCATCCGGACAGGGTCGAAAGAGACCCAGTACTTC
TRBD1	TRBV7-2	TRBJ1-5	CASSPWTGGNQPQHF	TGTGCCAGCAGCCCTTGGACAGGGGGCAATCAGCCCCAGCATTTT
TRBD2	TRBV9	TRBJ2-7	CASSVAPGLADYEQYF	TGTGCCAGCAGCGTAGCCCCGGGACTAGCGGATTACGAGCAGTACTTC
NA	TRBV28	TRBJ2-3	CASSLVGAGSADTQYF	TGTGCCAGCAGTTTAGTGGGCGCCGGTAGCGCAGATACGCAGTATTTT
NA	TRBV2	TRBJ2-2	CASTPVTSTGELFF	TGTGCCAGCACTCCGGTAACGAGCACCGGGGAGCTGTTTTTT
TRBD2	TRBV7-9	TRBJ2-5	CASSQSGSETQYF	TGTGCCAGCAGCCAAAGCGGGAGTGAGACCCAGTACTTC
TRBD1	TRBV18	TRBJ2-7	CASSPGTGDNEQYF	TGTGCCAGCTCACCAGGGACAGGGGATAACGAGCAGTACTTC
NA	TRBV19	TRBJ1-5	CASRTRDSNGQPQHF	TGTGCCAGTAGAACCAGAGACAGCAACGGTCAGCCCCAGCATTTT
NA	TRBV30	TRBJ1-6	CAWSSQVSNSPLHF	TGTGCCTGGAGTTCCCAGGTCTCGAATTCACCCCTCCACTTT
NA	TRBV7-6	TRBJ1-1	CASSLAARVDEAFF	TGTGCCAGCAGCTTAGCCGCCAGGGTGGATGAAGCTTTCTTT
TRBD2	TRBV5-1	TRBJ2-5	CASKYSGSGQETQYF	TGCGCCAGCAAATATAGCGGGAGTGGCCAAGAGACCCAGTACTTC
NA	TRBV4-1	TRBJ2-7	CASSQVQGKGHEQYF	TGCGCCAGCAGCCAAGTACAGGGCAAAGGCCACGAGCAGTACTTC
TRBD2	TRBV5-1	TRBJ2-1	CASSGTSGRTGEQFF	TGCGCCAGCAGCGGGACTAGCGGGAGAACGGGTGAGCAGTTCTTC
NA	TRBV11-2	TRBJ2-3	CATKEGGTDTQYF	TGTGCCACCAAGGAAGGAGGTACAGATACGCAGTATTTT
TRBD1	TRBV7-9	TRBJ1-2	CASSPTDRGRMYGYTF	TGTGCCAGCAGCCCGACGGACAGGGGGCGAATGTATGGCTACACCTTC
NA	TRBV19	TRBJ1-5	CASSDRTVHSNQPQHF	TGTGCCAGTAGCGACCGGACAGTCCATAGCAATCAGCCCCAGCATTTT
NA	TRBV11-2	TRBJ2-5	CASSLGVAFQETQYF	TGTGCCAGCAGCTTAGGAGTTGCGTTCCAAGAGACCCAGTACTTC
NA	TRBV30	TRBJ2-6	CAWDRRNSGANVLTF	TGTGCCTGGGACAGGAGGAACTCTGGGGCCAACGTCCTGACTTTC
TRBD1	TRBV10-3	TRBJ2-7	CAIENNRDRPYEQYF	TGTGCCATCGAGAACAATCGGGACAGACCCTACGAGCAGTACTTC
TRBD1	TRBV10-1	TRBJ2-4	CASSYSGTEGGIQYF	TGCGCCAGCAGTTACTCCGGGACAGAAGGCGGCATTCAGTACTTC
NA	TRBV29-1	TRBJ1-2	CSVDRGASGYTF	TGCAGCGTTGACCGGGGGGCCTCTGGCTACACCTTC
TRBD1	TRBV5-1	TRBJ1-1	CASSLTGAAETEAFF	TGCGCCAGCAGCTTGACAGGGGCAGCGGAGACTGAAGCTTTCTTT
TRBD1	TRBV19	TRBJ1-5	CASSTGQGAGQPQHF	TGTGCCAGTAGTACGGGACAGGGGGCCGGTCAGCCCCAGCATTTT
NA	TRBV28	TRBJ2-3	CASSPSQTSTDTQYF	TGTGCCAGCAGTCCTAGTCAGACTAGCACAGATACGCAGTATTTT
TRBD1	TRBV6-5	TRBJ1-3	CASKGGDSGNTIYF	TGTGCCAGCAAAGGGGGCGACTCTGGAAACACCATATATTTT
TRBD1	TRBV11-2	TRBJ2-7	CASSYTGVEQYF	TGTGCCAGCAGCTACACAGGGGTCGAGCAGTACTTC
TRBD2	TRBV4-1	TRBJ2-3	CASSQVSGGASGTDTQYF	TGCGCCAGCAGCCAAGTTAGCGGGGGGGCCTCTGGCACAGATACGCAGTATTTT
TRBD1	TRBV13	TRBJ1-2	CASSLGTGKSVMDGYTF	TGTGCCAGCAGCTTAGGGACAGGGAAGTCTGTTATGGATGGCTACACCTTC
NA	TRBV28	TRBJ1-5	CASSYLGGDSNQPQHF	TGTGCCAGCAGTTATCTTGGAGGAGATAGCAATCAGCCCCAGCATTTT
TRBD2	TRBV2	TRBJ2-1	CASSGTSALSSYNEQFF	TGTGCCAGCAGCGGGACTAGCGCCCTGAGCTCCTACAATGAGCAGTTCTTC
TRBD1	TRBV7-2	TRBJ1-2	CASTPTGGGHGYTF	TGTGCCAGCACCCCGACAGGGGGGGGGCATGGCTACACCTTC
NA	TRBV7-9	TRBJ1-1	CASTGNTEAFF	TGTGCCAGCACAGGGAACACTGAAGCTTTCTTT
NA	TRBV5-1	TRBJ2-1	CASSPRASSYNEQFF	TGCGCCAGCAGCCCGCGGGCCAGCTCCTACAATGAGCAGTTCTTC
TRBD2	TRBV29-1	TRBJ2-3	CSVVQAGGTDTQYF	TGCAGCGTTGTCCAAGCGGGGGGCACAGATACGCAGTATTTT
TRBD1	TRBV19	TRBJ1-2	CASSMTGRIRYGYTF	TGTGCCAGTAGTATGACAGGGAGGATTCGGTATGGCTACACCTTC
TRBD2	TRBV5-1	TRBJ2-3	CASSLGGRGDTQYF	TGCGCCAGCAGCTTGGGTGGGAGGGGAGATACGCAGTATTTT
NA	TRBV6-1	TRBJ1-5	CASSGGQYLQPQHF	TGTGCCAGCAGTGGCGGACAGTATCTTCAGCCCCAGCATTTT
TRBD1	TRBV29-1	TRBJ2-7	CSARQGGYEQYF	TGCAGCGCCCGACAGGGGGGCTACGAGCAGTACTTC
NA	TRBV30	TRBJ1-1	CASKGGFSTEAFF	TGTGCCTCCAAAGGGGGATTTTCCACTGAAGCTTTCTTT
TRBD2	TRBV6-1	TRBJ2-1	CASSGTSGIYNEQFF	TGTGCCAGCAGTGGGACTAGCGGAATCTACAATGAGCAGTTCTTC